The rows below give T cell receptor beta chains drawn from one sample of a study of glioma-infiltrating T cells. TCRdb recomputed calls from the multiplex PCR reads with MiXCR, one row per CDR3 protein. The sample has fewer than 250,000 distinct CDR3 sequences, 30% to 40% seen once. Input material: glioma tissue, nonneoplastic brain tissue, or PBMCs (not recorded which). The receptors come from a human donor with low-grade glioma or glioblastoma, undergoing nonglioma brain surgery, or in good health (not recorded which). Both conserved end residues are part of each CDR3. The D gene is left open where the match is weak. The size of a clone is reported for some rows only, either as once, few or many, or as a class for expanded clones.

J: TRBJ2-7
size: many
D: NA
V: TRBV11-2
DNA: TGTGCCAGCAGCGTTACCGAAGGAACCGAGCAGTACTTC
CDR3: CASSVTEGTEQYF

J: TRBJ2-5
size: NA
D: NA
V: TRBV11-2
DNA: TGTGCCAGCAGCTTAGGAGACCCCGGGCCCCCCCAAGAGACCCAGTACTTC
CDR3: CASSLGDPGPPQETQYF

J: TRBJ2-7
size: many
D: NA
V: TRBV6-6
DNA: TGTGCCAGCAGTTACAGGGTGAATTATGGGGGGCAGTACTTC
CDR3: CASSYRVNYGGQYF

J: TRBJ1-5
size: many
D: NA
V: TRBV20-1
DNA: TGCAGTGCTAGACCGACAGGACCCAATCAGCCCCAGCATTTT
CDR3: CSARPTGPNQPQHF

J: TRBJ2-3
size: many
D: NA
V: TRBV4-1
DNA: TGCGCCAGCAGCCAAGACGGAGGGGCAGATACGCAGTATTTT
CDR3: CASSQDGGADTQYF

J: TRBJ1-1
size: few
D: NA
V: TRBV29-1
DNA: TGCAGCGTTGAAGGAAATACGAGGACTGAAGCTTTCTTT
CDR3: CSVEGNTRTEAFF

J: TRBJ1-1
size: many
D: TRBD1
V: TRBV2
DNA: TGTGCCGGGAGACAGGGTTGGACTGAAGCTTTCTTT
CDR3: CAGRQGWTEAFF

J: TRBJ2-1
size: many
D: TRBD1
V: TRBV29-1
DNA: TGCAGCGTCCCTAGAGGACCCGCAGGGGGTGAGCAGTTCTTC
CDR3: CSVPRGPAGGEQFF

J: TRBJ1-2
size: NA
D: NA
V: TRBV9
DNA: TGTGCCAGCAGTCGAGGTGGGCAGGCTAACTATGGCTACACCTTC
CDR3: CASSRGGQANYGYTF

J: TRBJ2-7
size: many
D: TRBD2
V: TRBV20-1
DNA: TGCAGTGCTAGAGATGGGTCCCGAGCGGGAGGCTACGAGCAGTACTTC
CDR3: CSARDGSRAGGYEQYF

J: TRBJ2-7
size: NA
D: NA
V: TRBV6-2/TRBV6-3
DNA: TGTACCAGCAGTTACTCCCAGGCCCGGAGCGAGCAGTACTTC
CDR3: CTSSYSQARSEQYF

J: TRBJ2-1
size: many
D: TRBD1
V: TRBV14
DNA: TGTGCCAGCAGCCCACCGGGACAGCTCTCCTACAATGAGCAGTTCTTC
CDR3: CASSPPGQLSYNEQFF

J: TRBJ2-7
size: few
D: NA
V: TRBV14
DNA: TGTGCCAGCAGCCCCCCACTGGCGTCAAGCTACGAGCAGTACTTC
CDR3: CASSPPLASSYEQYF

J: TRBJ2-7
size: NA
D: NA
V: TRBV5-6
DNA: TGTGCCAGCAGCGAATACGGACAGAACTACGAGCAGTACTTC
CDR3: CASSEYGQNYEQYF

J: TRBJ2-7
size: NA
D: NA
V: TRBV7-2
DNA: TGTGCCAGCAGCTGGAATAGTAACGAGCAGTACTTC
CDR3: CASSWNSNEQYF

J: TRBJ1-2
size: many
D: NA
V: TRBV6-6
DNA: TGTGCCAGCAGTTACGACAGCCCTCAGCGGGATGGCTACACCTTC
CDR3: CASSYDSPQRDGYTF

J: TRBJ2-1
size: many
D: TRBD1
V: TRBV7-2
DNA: TGTGCCAGCAGCAGATTCCCGGGACAGGGTTTTGGGAATGAGCAGTTCTTC
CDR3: CASSRFPGQGFGNEQFF

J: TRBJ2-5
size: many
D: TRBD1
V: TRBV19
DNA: TGTGCCAGTAGTGGACAGGCCGCGAGGCGAGAGACCCAGTACTTC
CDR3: CASSGQAARRETQYF

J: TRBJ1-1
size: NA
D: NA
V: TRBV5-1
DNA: TGCGCCAGCAGCCCCCAGGGAAAGAACACTGAAGTTTTCTTT
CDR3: CASSPQGKNTEVFF

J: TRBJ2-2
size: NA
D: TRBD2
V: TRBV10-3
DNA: TGTGCCATCAGTTCGGGAGGGACCGGGGAGCTGTTTTTT
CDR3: CAISSGGTGELFF

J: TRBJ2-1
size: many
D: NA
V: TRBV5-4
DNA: TGTGCCAGCAGCTCGTCGTCGGGCTCCTACAATGAGCAGTTCTTC
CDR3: CASSSSSGSYNEQFF

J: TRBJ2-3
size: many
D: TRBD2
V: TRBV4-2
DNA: TGTGCCAGCAGCCAACCCATGCGGGAGGCAGATACGCAGTATTTT
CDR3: CASSQPMREADTQYF

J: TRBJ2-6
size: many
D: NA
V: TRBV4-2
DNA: TGTGCCAGCAGCCAACCCGGGGGAATGGCTGCTGGGGCCAACGTCCTGACTTTC
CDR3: CASSQPGGMAAGANVLTF

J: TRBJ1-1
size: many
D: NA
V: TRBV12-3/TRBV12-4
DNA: TGTGCCAGCAGTTTAAGGACAGATAACACTGAAGCTTTCTTT
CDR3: CASSLRTDNTEAFF

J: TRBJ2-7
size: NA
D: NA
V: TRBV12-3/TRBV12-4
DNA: TGTGCCAGCAGTTTAGCGCCCGGTGAAACGTACTTC
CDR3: CASSLAPGETYF

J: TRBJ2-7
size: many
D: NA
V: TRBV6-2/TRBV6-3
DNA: TGTGCCAGCAGTTACAAGGACCGGAGGGCAACCGTCTACGAGCAGTACTTC
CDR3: CASSYKDRRATVYEQYF

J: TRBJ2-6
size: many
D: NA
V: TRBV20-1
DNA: TGCAGTGCCCTTGGTGAGGGTGCCGTCTCTGGGGCCAACGTCCTGACTTTC
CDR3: CSALGEGAVSGANVLTF

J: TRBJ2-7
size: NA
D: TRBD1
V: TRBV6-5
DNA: TGTGCCAGCTCGAAGACAGGGGACGAACAGTACTTC
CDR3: CASSKTGDEQYF

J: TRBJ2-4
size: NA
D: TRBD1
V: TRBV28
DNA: TGTGCCAGCAGTCCACGACAGGGGATGAGCAAAAACATTCAGCACTTC
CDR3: CASSPRQGMSKNIQHF

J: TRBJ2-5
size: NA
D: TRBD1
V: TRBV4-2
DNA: TGTGCCAGCAGCCAAGATTGGGGACAGAGGCCAGAGACCCAGTACTTC
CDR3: CASSQDWGQRPETQYF

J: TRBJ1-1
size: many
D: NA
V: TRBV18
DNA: TGTGCCAGCTCACCACAGGATTTGAACACTGAAGCTTTCTTT
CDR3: CASSPQDLNTEAFF

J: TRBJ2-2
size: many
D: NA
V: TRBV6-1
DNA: TGTGCCAGCGCAAAACAGGGGAACACCGGGGAGCTGTTTTTT
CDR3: CASAKQGNTGELFF

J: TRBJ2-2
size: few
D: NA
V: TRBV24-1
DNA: TGTGCCACCAGTTCTGGAGCTACGAACACCGGGGAGCTGTTTTTT
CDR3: CATSSGATNTGELFF

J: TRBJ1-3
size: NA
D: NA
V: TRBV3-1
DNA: TGTGCCGGCAGCCAAGGTCTCACTGGAAACACCATATATTTT
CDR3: CAGSQGLTGNTIYF

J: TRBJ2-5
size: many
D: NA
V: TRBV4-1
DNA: TGCGCCAGCAGCCAAGATTCCGGGGAGACCCAGTACTTC
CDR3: CASSQDSGETQYF

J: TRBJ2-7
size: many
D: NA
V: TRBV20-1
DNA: TGCAGTGCTAGAGATAGGATGAGGGCGCCCTCCTACGAGCAGTACTTC
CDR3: CSARDRMRAPSYEQYF

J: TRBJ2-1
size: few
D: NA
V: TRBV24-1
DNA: TGTGCCACCAGTGACCTTAGCGCCAGCTCCTACAATGAGCAGTTCTTC
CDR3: CATSDLSASSYNEQFF

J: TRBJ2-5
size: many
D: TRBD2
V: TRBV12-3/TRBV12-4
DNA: TGTGCCAGCAGTTTAGGGGAGGGGAGGAAGACCCAGTACTTC
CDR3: CASSLGEGRKTQYF

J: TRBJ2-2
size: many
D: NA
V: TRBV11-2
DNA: TGTGCCAGCAGCTTAGCGATATACGGGGAGCTGTTTTTT
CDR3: CASSLAIYGELFF

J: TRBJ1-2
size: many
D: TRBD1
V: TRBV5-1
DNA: TGCGCCAGCAGCCGACAGGGCCAAAATGGCTACACCTTC
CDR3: CASSRQGQNGYTF

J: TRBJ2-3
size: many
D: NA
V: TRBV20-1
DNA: TGCAGTGCGGAAGACAGTGCCACAGATACGCAGTATTTT
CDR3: CSAEDSATDTQYF

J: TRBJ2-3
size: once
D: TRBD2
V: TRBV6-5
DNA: TGTGCCAGCAGTTACGTTAGCGGGGGAAGCACATATACGCAGTATTTT
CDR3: CASSYVSGGSTYTQYF